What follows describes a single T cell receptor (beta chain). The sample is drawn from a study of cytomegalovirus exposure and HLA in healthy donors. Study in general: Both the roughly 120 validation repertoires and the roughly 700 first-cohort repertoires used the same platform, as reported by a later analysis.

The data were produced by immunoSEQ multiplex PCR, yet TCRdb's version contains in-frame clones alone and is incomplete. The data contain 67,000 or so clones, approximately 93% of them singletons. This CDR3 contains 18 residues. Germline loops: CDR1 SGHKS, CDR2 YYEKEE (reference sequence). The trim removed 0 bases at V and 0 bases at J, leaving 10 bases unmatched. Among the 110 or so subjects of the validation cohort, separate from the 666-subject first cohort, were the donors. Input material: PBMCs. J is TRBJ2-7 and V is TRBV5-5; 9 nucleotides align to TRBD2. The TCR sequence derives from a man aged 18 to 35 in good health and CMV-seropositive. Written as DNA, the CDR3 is TGTGCCAGCAGCTTGGTTGGGGCGGGGGGGCCTCTCTCCTACGAGCAGTACTTC. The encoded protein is CASSLVGAGGPLSYEQYF. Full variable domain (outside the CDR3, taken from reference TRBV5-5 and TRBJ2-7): DAGVTQSPTHLIKTRGQQVTLRCSPISGHKSVSWYQQVLGQGPQFIFQYYEKEERGRGNFPDRFSARQFPNYSSELNVNALLLGDSALYLCASSLVGAGGPLSYEQYFGPGTRLTVT.